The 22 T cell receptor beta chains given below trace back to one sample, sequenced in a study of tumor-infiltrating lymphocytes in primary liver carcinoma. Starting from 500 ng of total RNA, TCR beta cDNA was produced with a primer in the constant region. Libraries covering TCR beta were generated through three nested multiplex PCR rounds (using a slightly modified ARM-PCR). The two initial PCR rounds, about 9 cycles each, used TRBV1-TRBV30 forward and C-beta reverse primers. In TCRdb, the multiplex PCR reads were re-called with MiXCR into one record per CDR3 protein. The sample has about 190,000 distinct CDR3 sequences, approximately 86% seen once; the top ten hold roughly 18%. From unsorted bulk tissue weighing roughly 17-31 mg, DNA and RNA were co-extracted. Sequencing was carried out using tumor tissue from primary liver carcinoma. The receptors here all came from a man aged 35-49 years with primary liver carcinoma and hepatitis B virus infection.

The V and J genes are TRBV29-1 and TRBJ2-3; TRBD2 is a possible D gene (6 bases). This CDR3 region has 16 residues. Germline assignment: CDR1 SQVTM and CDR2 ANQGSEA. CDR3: CSVGTGDETSTDTQYF. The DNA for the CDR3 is TGCAGTGTCGGGACGGGGGACGAGACTAGCACAGATACGCAGTATTTT.

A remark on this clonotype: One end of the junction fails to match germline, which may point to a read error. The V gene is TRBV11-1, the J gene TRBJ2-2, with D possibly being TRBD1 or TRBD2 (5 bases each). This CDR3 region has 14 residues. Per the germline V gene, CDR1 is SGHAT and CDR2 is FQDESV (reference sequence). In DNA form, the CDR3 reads TGTGCCAGCAGCCTAAACGCGGACATCGGGGAGCTGTTCTTT. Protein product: CASSLNADIGELFF.

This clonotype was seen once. The CDR3 DNA reads as TGTGCCAGCGGTCCTAGCGGCTCTACAGATACGCAGTATTTT. Its protein product is CASGPSGSTDTQYF. The chain links TRBV12-3 or TRBV12-4 to TRBJ2-3; 7 bases line up with TRBD2. This CDR3 is 14 amino acids long. J was trimmed by 3 bases and V by 8 bases; bases with no gene match: 8.

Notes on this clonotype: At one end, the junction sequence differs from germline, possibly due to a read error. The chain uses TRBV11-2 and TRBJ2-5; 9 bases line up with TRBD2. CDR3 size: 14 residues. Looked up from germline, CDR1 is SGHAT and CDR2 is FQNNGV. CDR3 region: CASSLTGAGGTQYF. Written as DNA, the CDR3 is TGTGCCAGCAGCTTAACAGGGGCGGGAGGGACCCAATACTTC. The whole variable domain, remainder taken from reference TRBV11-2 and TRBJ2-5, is EAGVAQSPRYKIIEKRQSVAFWCNPISGHATLYWYQQILGQGPKLLIQFQNNGVVDDSQLPKDRFSAERLKGVDSTLKIQPAKLEDSAVYLCASSLTGAGGTQYFGPGTRLLVL.

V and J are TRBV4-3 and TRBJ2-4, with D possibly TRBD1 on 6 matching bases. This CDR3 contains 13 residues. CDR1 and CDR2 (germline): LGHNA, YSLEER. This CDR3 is CVGSQEEDSIQYF. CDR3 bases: TGCGTCGGCAGCCAAGAGGAGGACAGTATTCAGTACTTC.

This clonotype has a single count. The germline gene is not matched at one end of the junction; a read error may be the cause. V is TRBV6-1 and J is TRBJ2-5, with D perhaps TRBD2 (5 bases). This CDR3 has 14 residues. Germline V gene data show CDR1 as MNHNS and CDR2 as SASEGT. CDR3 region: CASGYGMSEDTQYF. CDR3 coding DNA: TGTGCCAGCGGGTACGGGATGTCTGAAGACACCCAGTACTTC.

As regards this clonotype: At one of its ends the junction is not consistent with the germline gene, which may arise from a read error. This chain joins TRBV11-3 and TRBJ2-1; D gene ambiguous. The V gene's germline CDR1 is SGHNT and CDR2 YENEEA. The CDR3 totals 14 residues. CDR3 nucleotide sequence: TGTGCCAGCGGCTTACGCGTCTCGAACAATGAACAGTTCTTC. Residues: CASGLRVSNNEQFF.

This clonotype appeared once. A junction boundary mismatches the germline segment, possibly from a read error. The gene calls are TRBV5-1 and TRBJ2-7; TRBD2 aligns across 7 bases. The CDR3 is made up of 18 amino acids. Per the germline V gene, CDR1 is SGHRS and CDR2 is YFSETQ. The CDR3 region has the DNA TGCGCCTGCAGCTTCGGGACTAACGTAAATGGGGGAAGCTACGAGCAGTACTTC. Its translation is CACSFGTNVNGGSYEQYF.

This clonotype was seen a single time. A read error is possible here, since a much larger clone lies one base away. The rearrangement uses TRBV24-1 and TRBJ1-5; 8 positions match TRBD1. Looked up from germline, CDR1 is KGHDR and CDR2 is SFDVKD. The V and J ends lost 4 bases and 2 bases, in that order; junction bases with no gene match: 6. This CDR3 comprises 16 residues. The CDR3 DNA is TGTGCCACCAGTGAAGCAGGGGGCAAGGGCAATCAGCCCCAGCATTTT. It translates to CATSEAGGKGNQPQHF.

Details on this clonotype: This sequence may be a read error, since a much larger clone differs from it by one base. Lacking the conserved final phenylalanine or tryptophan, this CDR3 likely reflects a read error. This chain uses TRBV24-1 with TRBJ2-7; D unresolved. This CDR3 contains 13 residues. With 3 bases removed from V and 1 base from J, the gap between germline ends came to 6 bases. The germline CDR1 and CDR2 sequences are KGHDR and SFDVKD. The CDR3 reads CATSDTTSYEQYL. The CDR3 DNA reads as TGTGCCACCAGTGATACGACGTCCTACGAGCAGTACTTA.

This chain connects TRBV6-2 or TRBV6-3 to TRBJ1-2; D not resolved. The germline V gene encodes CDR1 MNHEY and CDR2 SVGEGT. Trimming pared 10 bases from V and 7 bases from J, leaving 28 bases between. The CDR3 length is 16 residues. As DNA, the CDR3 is TGTGCCACGAGTTACCCCGGAGTGGGCTCTGGAGGTGGCTACACCTTC. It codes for CATSYPGVGSGGGYTF.

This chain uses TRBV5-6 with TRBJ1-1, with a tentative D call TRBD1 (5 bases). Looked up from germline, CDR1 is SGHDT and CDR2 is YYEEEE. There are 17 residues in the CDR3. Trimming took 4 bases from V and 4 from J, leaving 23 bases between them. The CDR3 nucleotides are TGTGCCAGCAGCCCCGGGTCAGGGAGCAGCCTGAGCACTGAAGCTTTCTTT. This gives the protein CASSPGSGSSLSTEAFF.

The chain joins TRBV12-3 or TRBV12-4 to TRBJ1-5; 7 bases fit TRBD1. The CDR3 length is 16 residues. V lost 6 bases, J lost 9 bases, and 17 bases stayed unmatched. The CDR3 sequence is CASRVSTGAAGRPQHF. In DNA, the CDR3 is TGTGCCAGCAGAGTTTCTACAGGGGCGGCGGGGCGGCCCCAGCATTTT.

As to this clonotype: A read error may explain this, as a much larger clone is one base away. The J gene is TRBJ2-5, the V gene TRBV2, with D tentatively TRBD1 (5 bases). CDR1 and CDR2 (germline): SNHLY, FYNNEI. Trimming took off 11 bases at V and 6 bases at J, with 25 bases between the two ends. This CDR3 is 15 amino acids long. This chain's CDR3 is CAGCSARGGTKTQYF. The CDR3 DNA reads TGTGCCGGATGTTCAGCAAGGGGTGGTACGAAGACCCAGTACTTC.

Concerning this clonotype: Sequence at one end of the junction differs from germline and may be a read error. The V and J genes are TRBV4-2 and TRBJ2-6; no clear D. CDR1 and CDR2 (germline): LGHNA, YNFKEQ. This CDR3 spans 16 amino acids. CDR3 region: CASSREASSGANVLTF. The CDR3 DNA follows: TGTGCCAGTAGCCGAGAAGCAAGCTCTGGGGCCAACGTCCTGACTTTC.

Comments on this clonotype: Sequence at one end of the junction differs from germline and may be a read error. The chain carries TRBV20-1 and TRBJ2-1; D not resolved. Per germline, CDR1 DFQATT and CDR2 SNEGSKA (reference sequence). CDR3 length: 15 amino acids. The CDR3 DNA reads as TGCAGTGCTAGAGATCCTGGGGTGGGGTACAATGAGCACTTCTTC. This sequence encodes CSARDPGVGYNEHFF.

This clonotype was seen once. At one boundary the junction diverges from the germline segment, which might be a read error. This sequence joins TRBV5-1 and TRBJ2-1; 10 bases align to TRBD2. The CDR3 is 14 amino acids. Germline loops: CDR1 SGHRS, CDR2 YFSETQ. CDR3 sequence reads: CASTLAGGYNGQFF. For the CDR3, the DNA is TGCGCAAGCACGTTAGCGGGAGGTTACAATGGGCAGTTCTTC. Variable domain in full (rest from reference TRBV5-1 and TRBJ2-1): KAGVTQTPRYLIKTRGQQVTLSCSPISGHRSVSWYQQTPGQGLQFLFEYFSETQRNKGNFPGRFSGRQFSNSRSEMNVSTLELGDSALYLCASTLAGGYNGQFFGPGTRLTVL.

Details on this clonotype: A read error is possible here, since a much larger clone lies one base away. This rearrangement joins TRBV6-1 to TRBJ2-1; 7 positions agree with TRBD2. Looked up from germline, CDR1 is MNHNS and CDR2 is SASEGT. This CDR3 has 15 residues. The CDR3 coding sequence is TGTGTCAGCGGGGTCGAAGGAGTGTCCTACAATGAGCTGTTCTTC. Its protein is CVSGVEGVSYNELFF.

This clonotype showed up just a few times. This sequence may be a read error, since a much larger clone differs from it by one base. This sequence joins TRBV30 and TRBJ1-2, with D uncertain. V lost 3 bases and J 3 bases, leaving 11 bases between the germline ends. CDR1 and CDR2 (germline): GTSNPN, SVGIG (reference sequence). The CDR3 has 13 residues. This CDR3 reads CAWRARGDYGYTF. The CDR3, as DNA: TGTGCCTGGAGGGCGAGAGGTGACTATGGCTACACCTTC.

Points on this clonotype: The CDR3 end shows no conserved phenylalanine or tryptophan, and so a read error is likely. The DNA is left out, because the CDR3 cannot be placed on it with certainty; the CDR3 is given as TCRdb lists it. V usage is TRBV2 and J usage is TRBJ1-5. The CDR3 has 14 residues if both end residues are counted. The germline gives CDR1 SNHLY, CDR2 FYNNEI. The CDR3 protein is CASRDMYSNQPQHS.

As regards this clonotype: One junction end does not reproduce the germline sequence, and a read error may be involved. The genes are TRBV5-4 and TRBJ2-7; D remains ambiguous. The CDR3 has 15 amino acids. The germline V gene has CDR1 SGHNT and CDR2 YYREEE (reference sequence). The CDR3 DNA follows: TGTGCCAGCAGCTTGTTCGGTGGTCCCTCCTACGAGCTGTACTTC. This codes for CASSLFGGPSYELYF.

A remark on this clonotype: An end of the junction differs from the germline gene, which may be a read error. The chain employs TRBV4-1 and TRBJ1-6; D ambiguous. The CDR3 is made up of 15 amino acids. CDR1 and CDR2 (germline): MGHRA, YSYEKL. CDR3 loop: CASSPKRDPNSPIHF. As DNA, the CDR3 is TGCGCCAGCAGCCCCAAGAGAGATCCCAATTCACCCATCCACTTT.